This T cell receptor beta chain was sequenced for a study of blood T cells in healthy people across ages. This CDR3 is built from 17 residues. The V gene's germline CDR1 is KGHDR and CDR2 SFDVKD. After removal of 4 bases from V and 7 bases from J, the junction contained 13 bases not matched to a gene. Researchers collected 7.5 to 10 milliliters of peripheral blood from every single donor. This clonotype turned up a few times. The antigen is not known. Together with a sample-barcoded 5' primer, a J-beta primer mix was included in a second PCR lasting 7 to 11 cycles. Every cDNA molecule bore a tag from a template-switch adaptor containing 12 random nucleotides. Each CDR3 protein is one row after TCRdb ran MiXCR on the 5' RACE reads. Altogether about 1.8 million distinct CDR3 sequences are present, 49% being singletons, with the ten largest covering around 2.1%. Study findings and constraints: Naive T cell percentage showed a strong correlation with the diversity of TCR beta.

The receptor was isolated from a woman aged 35 to 49 in good health. The genes are TRBV24-1 and TRBJ2-1, with 9 bases that match TRBD1. Input material: blood. CDR3 sequence reads: CATSENTGTGRINEQFF. The DNA for the CDR3 is TGTGCCACCAGTGAGAATACCGGGACAGGGAGAATAAATGAGCAGTTCTTC.